This T cell receptor (beta chain) was sequenced for a study of blood T cell repertoires in COVID-19. Sequencing used immunoSEQ multiplex PCR; TCRdb keeps in-frame clones, though not all of them. This sample has around 300,000 clones; approximately 86% occur once, and the top ten carry 1%. V lost 2 bases and J lost 2; bases outside the gene matches: 7. Germline V gene sequence: CDR1 SGHTA, CDR2 FQGNSA. CDR3 size: 16 residues. This sequence originates from a woman in her twenties or thirties who had recovered from COVID-19. The J gene is TRBJ2-5, the V gene TRBV7-2; 8 positions match TRBD2. The sequencing sample was made of PBMCs or T cells enriched from blood (not recorded which). The CDR3 bases are TGTGCCAGCAGCTTAAGGCCTAGCGGGTATCAAGAGACCCAGTACTTC. Translation: CASSLRPSGYQETQYF.